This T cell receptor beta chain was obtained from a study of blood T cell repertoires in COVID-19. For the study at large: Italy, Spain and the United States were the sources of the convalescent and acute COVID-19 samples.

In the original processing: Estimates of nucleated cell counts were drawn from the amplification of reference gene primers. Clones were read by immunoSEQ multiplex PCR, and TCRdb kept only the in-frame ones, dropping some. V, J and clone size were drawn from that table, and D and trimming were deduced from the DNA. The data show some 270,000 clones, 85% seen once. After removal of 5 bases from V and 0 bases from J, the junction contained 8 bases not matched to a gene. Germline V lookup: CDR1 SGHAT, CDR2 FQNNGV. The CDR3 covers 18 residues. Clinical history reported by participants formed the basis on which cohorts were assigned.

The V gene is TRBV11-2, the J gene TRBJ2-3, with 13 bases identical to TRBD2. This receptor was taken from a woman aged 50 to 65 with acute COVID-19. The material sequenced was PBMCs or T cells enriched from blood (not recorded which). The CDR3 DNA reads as TGTGCCAGCAGCCCTGGACTAGCGGGGGCATCTAGCACAGATACGCAGTATTTT. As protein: CASSPGLAGASSTDTQYF.